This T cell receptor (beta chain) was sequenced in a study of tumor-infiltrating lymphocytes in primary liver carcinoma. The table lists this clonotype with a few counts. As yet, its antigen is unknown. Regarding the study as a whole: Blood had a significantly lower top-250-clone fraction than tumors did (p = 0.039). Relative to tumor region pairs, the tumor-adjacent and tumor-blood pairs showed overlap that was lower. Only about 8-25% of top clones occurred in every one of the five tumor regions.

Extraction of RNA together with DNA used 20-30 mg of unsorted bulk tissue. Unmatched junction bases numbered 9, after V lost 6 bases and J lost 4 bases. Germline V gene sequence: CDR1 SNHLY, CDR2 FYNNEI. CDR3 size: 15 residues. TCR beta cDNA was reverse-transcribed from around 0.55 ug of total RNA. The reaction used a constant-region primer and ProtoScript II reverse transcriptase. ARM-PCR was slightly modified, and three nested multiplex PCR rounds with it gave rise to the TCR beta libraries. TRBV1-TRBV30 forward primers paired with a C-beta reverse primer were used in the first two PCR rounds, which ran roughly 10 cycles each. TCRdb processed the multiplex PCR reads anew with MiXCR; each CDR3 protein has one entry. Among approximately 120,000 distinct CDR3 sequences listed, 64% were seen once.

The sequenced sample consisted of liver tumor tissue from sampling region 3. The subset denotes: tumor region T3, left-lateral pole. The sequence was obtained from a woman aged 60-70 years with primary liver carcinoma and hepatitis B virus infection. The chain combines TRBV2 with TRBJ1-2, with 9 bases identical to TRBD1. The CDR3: CASRNNMDRGYGYTF. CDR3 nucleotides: TGTGCCAGCAGGAACAATATGGACAGGGGCTATGGCTACACCTTC. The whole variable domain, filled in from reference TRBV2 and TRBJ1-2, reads EPEVTQTPSHQVTQMGQEVILRCVPISNHLYFYWYRQILGQKVEFLVSFYNNEISEKSEIFDDQFSVERPDGSNFTLKIRSTKLEDSAMYFCASRNNMDRGYGYTFGSGTRLTVV.